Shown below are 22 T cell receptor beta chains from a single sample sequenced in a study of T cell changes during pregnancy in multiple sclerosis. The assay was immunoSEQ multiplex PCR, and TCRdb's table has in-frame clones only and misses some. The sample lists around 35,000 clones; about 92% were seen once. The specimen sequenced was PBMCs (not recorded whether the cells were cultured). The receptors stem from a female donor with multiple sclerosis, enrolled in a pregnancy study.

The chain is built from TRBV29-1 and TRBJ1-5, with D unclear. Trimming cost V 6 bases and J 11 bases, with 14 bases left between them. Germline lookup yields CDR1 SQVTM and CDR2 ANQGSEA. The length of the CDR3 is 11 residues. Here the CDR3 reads CSVTILGAQHF. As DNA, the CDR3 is TGCAGCGTCACCATCCTCGGGGCCCAGCATTTT.

The CDR3 coding sequence is TGCGCCAGCAGCTTGTCGGCAGGGATCGACGAAAAACTGTTTTTT. Translating gives CASSLSAGIDEKLFF. This rearrangement joins TRBV5-1 to TRBJ1-4; D is perhaps TRBD1 (5 bases). The CDR3 is made up of 15 amino acids. CDR1 is SGHRS, CDR2 YFSETQ, per germline. Trimming cost V 1 base and J 8 bases, with 15 bases left between them.

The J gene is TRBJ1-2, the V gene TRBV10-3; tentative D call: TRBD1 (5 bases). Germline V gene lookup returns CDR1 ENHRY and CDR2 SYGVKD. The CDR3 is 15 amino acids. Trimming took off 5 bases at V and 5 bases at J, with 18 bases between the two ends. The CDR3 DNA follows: TGTGCCATCAGTACAGGCCACTCACCTGATTATGGCTACACCTTC. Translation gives CAISTGHSPDYGYTF.

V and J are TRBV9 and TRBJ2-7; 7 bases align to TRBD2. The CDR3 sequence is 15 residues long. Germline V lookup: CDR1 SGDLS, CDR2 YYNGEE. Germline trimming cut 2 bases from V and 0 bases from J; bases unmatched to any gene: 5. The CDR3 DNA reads TGTGCCAGCAGCGTGGGAGCGGGAAGCTCCTACGAGCAGTACTTC. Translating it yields CASSVGAGSSYEQYF.

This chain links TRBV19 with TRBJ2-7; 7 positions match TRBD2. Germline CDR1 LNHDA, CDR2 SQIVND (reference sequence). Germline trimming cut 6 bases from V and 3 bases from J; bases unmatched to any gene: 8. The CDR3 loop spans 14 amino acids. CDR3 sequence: CASSAAGLNYEQYF. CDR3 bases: TGTGCCAGTAGCGCAGCGGGGTTGAACTACGAGCAGTACTTC.

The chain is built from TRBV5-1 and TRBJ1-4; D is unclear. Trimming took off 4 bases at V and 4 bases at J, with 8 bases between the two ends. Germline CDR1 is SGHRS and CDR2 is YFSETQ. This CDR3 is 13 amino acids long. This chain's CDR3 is CASSLLGNEKLFF. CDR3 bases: TGCGCCAGCAGCCTCCTCGGTAATGAAAAACTGTTTTTT.

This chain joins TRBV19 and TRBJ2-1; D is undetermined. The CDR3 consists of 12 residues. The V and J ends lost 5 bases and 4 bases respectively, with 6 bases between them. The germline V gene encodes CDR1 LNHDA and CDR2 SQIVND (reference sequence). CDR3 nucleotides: TGTGCCAGTAGTTTTGAGTACAATGAGCAGTTCTTC. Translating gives CASSFEYNEQFF.

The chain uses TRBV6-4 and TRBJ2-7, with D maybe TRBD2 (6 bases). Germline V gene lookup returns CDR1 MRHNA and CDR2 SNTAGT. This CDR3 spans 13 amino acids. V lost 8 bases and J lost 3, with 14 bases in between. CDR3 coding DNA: TGTGCCAGCGGGGCTAGCGTGTTCTACGAGCAGTACTTC. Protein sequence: CASGASVFYEQYF.

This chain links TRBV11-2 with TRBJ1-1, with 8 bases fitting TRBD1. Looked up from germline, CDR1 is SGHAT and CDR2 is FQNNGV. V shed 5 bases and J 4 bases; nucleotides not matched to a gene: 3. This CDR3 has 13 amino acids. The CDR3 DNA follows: TGTGCCAGCAGCAATGGACAGGGCACTGAAGCTTTCTTT. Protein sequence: CASSNGQGTEAFF.

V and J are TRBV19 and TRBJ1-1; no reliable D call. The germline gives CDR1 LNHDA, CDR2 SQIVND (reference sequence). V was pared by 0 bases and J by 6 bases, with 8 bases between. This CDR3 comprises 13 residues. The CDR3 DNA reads TGTGCCAGTAGTATAGAGACGGGCGCTGAAGCTTTCTTT. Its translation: CASSIETGAEAFF.

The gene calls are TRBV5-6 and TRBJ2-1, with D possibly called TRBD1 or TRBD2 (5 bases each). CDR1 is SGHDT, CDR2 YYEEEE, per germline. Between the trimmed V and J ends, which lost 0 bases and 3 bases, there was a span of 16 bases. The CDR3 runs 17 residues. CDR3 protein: CASSLAEGTHFYNEQFF. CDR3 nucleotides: TGTGCCAGCAGCTTGGCCGAGGGGACCCATTTCTACAATGAGCAGTTCTTC.

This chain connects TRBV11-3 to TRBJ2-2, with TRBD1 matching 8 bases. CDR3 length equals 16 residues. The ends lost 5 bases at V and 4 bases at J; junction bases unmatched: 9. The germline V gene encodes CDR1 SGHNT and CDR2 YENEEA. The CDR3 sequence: CASSPPTGAATGELFF. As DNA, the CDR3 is TGTGCCAGCAGCCCGCCGACAGGGGCAGCCACCGGGGAGCTGTTTTTT.

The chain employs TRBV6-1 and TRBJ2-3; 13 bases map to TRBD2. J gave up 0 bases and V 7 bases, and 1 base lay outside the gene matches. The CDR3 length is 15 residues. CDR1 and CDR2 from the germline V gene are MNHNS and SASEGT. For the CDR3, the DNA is TGTGCCAGCACACTAGCGGGAGGGAGCACAGATACGCAGTATTTT. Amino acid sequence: CASTLAGGSTDTQYF.

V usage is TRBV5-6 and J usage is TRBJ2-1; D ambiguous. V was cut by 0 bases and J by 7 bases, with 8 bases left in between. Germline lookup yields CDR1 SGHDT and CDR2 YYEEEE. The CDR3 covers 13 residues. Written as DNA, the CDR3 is TGTGCCAGCAGCTTGGGACCTACGAATGAGCAGTTCTTC. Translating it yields CASSLGPTNEQFF.

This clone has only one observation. The DNA for the CDR3 is TGCGCCAGCAGCTTGGTAGTGGGGATGAACACTGAAGCTTTCTTT. Protein: CASSLVVGMNTEAFF. The chain carries TRBV5-1 and TRBJ1-1; D ambiguous. In germline, CDR1 is SGHRS, CDR2 YFSETQ. The CDR3 extends over 15 amino acids. Trimming left V 0 bases short and J 0 bases short, with 9 bases between. Looking up the rest from reference TRBV5-1 and TRBJ1-1 gives the full variable domain: KAGVTQTPRYLIKTRGQQVTLSCSPISGHRSVSWYQQTPGQGLQFLFEYFSETQRNKGNFPGRFSGRQFSNSRSEMNVSTLELGDSALYLCASSLVVGMNTEAFFGQGTRLTVV.

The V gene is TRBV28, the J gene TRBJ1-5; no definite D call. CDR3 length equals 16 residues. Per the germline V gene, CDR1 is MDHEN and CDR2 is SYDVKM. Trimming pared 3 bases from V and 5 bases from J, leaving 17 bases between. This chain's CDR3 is CASSFRTLAADQPQHF. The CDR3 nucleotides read TGTGCCAGCAGTTTTAGGACTCTGGCAGCGGATCAGCCCCAGCATTTT.

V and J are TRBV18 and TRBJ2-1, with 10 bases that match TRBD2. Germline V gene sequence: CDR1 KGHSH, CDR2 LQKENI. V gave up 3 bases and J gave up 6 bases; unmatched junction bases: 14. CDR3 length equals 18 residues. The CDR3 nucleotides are TGTGCCAGCTCACCTAATACTCGAGGGTCTAGCGGGAGCAATGAGCAGTTCTTC. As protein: CASSPNTRGSSGSNEQFF.

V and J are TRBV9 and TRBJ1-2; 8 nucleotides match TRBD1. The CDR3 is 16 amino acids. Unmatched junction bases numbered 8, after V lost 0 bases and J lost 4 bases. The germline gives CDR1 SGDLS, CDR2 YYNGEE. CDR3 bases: TGTGCCAGCAGCGTAGTTGGGACAGGTTTAAGCTATGGCTACACCTTC. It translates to CASSVVGTGLSYGYTF. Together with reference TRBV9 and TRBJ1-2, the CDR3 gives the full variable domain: DSGVTQTPKHLITATGQRVTLRCSPRSGDLSVYWYQQSLDQGLQFLIQYYNGEERAKGNILERFSAQQFPDLHSELNLSSLELGDSALYFCASSVVGTGLSYGYTFGSGTRLTVV.

In nucleotides, the CDR3 is TGTGCCAGCAGTTATCCTCAGAATAGCGGGGCCTACGAGCAGTACTTC. It codes for CASSYPQNSGAYEQYF. The chain carries TRBV6-6 and TRBJ2-7; 8 positions agree with TRBD2. The V and J ends lost 3 bases and 2 bases, in that order; junction bases with no gene match: 9. CDR1 and CDR2 (germline): MNHNY, SVGAGI (reference sequence). The CDR3 length is 16 residues.

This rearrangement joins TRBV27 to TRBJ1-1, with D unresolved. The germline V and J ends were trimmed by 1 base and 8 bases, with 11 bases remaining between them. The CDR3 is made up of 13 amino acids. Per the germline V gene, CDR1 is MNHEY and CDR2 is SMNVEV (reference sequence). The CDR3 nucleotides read TGTGCCAGCAGTTTATGGCGCCAGGCAGAAGCTTTCTTT. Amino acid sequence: CASSLWRQAEAFF.

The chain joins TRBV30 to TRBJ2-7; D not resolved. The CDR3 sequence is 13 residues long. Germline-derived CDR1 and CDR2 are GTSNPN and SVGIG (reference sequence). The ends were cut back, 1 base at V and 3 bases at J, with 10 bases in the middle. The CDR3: CAWSDLGNYEQYF. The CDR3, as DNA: TGTGCCTGGAGTGATTTAGGGAACTACGAGCAGTACTTC. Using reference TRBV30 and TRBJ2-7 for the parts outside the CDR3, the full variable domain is SQTIHQWPATLVQPVGSPLSLECTVEGTSNPNLYWYRQAAGRGLQLLFYSVGIGQISSEVPQNLSASRPQDRQFILSSKKLLLSDSGFYLCAWSDLGNYEQYFGPGTRLTVT.

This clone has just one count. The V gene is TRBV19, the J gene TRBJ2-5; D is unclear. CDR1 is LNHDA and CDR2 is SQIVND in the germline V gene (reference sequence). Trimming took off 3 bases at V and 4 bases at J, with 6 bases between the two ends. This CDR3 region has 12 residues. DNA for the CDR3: TGTGCCAGTAGTATCCCCGGAGAGACCCAGTACTTC. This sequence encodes CASSIPGETQYF.